Listed below are T cell receptor beta chains from one sample, sequenced in a study of cytomegalovirus exposure and HLA in healthy donors. Assay used: immunoSEQ multiplex PCR; TCRdb lists only in-frame clones, some missing. The table lists about 120,000 clones, roughly four fifths of them singletons. The specimen sequenced was PBMCs. These TCRs come from a woman aged 18-29 years in good health and CMV-seronegative. Both conserved end residues are part of each CDR3. Fields, in order: CDR3 length, J gene, V gene, CDR3 protein.

>16|TRBJ2-4|TRBV9
CASSVGGRGLGNIQYF
>15|TRBJ2-7|TRBV7-9
CASSLENWGGGEQYF
>16|TRBJ2-1|TRBV11-3
CASSLRGIRSYNEQFF
>17|TRBJ1-6|TRBV7-8
CASTSRVARSYNSPLHF
>14|TRBJ2-1|TRBV12-5
CASGLRGGDNEQFF
>15|TRBJ1-1|TRBV19
CASSIGAGVSTEAFF
>15|TRBJ1-5|TRBV6-1
CASSEIVDSGQPQHF
>14|TRBJ1-1|TRBV27
CASSLEEGNTEAFF
>13|TRBJ1-5|TRBV7-2
CASSNRPGQPQHF
>14|TRBJ1-1|TRBV11-2
CASSLDRIGTEAFF
>18|TRBJ2-3|TRBV19
CASRPSIEGQGGTDTQYF
>16|TRBJ1-3|TRBV19
CASSKRQGTPGNTIYF
>15|TRBJ2-7|TRBV15
CATSSRQSQSYEQYF
>13|TRBJ1-1|TRBV19
CASSITENTEAFF
>13|TRBJ2-7|TRBV6-1
CASILAGTYEQYF
>12|TRBJ2-5|TRBV11-3
CASSEDRETQYF